This TCR beta chain is from a study of primary melanoma T cells and metastatic recurrence. This table comes from immunoSEQ multiplex PCR, and its TCRdb copy is limited to in-frame clones, with some not included. The table has some 3,100 clones, roughly four fifths seen once. The CDR3 loop spans 14 amino acids. The germline CDR1 and CDR2 sequences are LNHDA and SQIVND (reference sequence). V gave up 3 bases and J gave up 1 base, with 9 bases separating them. This clone was recorded once. The sequencing input was melanoma tumor tissue. The receptor was isolated from a human donor with melanoma. V is TRBV19 and J is TRBJ1-1, with D possibly TRBD1 on 6 matching bases. The CDR3 nucleotides read TGTGCCAGTAGTATCACCAGGGGGAACACTGAAGCTTTCTTT. This sequence encodes CASSITRGNTEAFF.